This TCR beta chain was retrieved from a study of blood T cells in healthy people across ages. Germline CDR1 MDHEN, CDR2 SYDVKM. V dropped 3 bases and J dropped 7 bases, with 10 bases sitting between them. This CDR3 spans 14 amino acids. PCR was performed a second time for roughly 7 to 12 cycles using a sample-barcoded 5' primer and a J-beta primer mix. Each CDR3 protein is one row after TCRdb ran MiXCR on the 5' RACE reads. The sample includes 650,000 to 1,000,000 distinct CDR3 sequences, about 34% of them seen just once. This TCR came from a man in his late teens or twenties in good health. The specimen was blood. V usage is TRBV28 and J usage is TRBJ1-6; D might be TRBD1 (5 bases). The CDR3 region is CASSFGSGNSPLHF. In nucleotides, the CDR3 is TGTGCCAGCAGTTTTGGTTCAGGGAATTCACCCCTCCACTTT.